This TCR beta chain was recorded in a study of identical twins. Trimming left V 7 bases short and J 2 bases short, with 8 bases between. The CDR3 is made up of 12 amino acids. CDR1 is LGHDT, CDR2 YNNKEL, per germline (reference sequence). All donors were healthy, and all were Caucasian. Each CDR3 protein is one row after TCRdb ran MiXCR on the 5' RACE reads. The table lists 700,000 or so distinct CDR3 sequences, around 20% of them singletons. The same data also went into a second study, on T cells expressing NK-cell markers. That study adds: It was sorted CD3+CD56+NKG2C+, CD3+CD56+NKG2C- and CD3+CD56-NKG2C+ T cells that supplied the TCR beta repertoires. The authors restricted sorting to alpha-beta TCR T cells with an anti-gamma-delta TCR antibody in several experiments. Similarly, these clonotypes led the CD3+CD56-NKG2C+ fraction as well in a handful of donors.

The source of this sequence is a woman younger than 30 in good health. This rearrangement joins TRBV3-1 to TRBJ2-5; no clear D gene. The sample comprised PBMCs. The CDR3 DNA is TGTGCCAGCAACAGAGTACAAGAGACCCAGTACTTC. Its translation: CASNRVQETQYF.